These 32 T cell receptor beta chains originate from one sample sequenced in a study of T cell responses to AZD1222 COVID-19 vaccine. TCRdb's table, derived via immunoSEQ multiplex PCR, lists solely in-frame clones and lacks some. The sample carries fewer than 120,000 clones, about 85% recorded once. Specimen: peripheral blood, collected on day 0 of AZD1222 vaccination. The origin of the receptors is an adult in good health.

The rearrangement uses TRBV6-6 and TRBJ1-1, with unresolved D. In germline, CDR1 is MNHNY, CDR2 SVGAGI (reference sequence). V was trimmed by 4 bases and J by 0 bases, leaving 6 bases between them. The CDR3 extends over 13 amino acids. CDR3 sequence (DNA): TGTGCCAGCAGTTCCAGCTTGAACACTGAAGCTTTCTTT. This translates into CASSSSLNTEAFF.

This CDR3 reads CASSNRAQPQHF. The CDR3 DNA reads TGTGCCAGTAGTAACCGGGCGCAGCCCCAGCATTTT. The chain couples TRBV19 to TRBJ1-5; no firm D call. Germline V gene lookup returns CDR1 LNHDA and CDR2 SQIVND (reference sequence). The germline V and J ends were trimmed by 4 bases and 7 bases, with 8 bases remaining between them. This CDR3 contains 12 residues. The complete variable domain, with remaining parts taken from reference TRBV19 and TRBJ1-5, reads DGGITQSPKYLFRKEGQNVTLSCEQNLNHDAMYWYRQDPGQGLRLIYYSQIVNDFQKGDIAEGYSVSREKKESFPLTVTSAQKNPTAFYLCASSNRAQPQHFGDGTRLSIL.

The CDR3 here is CASSPVNTEAFF. As DNA, the CDR3 is TGTGCCAGCAGCCCCGTGAACACTGAAGCTTTCTTT. This chain links TRBV5-5 with TRBJ1-1; D is unclear. There are 12 residues in the CDR3. The germline gives CDR1 SGHKS, CDR2 YYEKEE (reference sequence). V lost 4 bases and J 0 bases, leaving 4 bases between the germline ends.

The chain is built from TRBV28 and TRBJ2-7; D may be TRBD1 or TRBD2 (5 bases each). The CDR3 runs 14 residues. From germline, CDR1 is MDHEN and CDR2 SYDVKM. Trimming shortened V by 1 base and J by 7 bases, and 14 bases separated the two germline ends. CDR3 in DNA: TGTGCCAGCAGTTTATTGGGACGGAATGTAGAGCAGTACTTC. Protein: CASSLLGRNVEQYF.

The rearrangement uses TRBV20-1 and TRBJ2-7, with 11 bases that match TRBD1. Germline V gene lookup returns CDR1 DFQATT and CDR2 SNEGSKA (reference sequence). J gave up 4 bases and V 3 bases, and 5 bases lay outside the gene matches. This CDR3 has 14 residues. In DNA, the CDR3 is TGCAGTGCTAGTAAGGGACAGGGGGGGTACGAGCAGTACTTC. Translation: CSASKGQGGYEQYF.

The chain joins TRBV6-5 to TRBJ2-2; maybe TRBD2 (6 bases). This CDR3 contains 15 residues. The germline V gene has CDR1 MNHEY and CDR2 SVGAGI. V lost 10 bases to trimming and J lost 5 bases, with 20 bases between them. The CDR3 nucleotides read TGTGCCATCGCAATTCAGCGGGCTCGAACCGGGGAGCTGTTTTTT. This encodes CAIAIQRARTGELFF.

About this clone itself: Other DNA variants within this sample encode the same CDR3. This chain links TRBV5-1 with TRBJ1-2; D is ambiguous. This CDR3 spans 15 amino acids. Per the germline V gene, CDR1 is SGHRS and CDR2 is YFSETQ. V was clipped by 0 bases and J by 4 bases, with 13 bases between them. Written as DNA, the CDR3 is TGCGCCAGCAGCTTGGGGGCGACGGGCTCCTATGGCTACACCTTC. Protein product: CASSLGATGSYGYTF.

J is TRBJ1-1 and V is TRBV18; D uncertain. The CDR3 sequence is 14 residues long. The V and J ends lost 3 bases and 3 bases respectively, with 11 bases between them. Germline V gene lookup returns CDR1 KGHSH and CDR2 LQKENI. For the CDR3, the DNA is TGTGCCAGCTCACCCCCGGGTGGAGACACTGAAGCTTTCTTT. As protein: CASSPPGGDTEAFF. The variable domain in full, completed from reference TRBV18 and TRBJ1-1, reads NAGVMQNPRHLVRRRGQEARLRCSPMKGHSHVYWYRQLPEEGLKFMVYLQKENIIDESGMPKERFSAEFPKEGPSILRIQQVVRGDSAAYFCASSPPGGDTEAFFGQGTRLTVV.

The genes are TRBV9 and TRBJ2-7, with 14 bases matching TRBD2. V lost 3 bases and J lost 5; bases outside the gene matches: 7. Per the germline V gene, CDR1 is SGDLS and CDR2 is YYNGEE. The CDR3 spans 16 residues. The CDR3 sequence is CASSAGTSGSPHEQYF. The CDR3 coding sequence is TGTGCCAGCAGCGCCGGGACTAGCGGGAGTCCCCACGAGCAGTACTTC.

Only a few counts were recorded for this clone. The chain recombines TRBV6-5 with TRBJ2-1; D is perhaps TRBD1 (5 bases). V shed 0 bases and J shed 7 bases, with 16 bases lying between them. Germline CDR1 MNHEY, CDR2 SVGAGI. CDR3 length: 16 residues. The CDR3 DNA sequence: TGTGCCAGCAGTTACTCGCGACAGACGAGTAGGAATGAGCAGTTCTTC. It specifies CASSYSRQTSRNEQFF.

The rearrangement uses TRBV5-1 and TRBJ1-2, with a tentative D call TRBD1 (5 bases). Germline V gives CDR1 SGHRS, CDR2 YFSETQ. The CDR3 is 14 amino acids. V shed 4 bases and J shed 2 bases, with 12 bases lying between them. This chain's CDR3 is CASSSRGENYGYTF. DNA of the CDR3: TGCGCCAGCAGCAGTCGGGGCGAAAACTATGGCTACACCTTC.

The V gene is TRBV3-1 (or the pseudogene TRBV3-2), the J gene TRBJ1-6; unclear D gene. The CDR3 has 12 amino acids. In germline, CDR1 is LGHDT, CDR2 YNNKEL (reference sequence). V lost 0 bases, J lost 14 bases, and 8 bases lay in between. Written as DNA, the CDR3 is TGTGCCAGCAGCCAAGATGGTCGGGCCCTCCACTTT. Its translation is CASSQDGRALHF.

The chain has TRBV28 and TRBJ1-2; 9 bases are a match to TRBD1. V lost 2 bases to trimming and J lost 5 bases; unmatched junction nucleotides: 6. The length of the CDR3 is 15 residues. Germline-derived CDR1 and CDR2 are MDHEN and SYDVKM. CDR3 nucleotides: TGTGCCAGCAGTTTAAGGACAGGGGAGTTGTATGGCTACACCTTC. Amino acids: CASSLRTGELYGYTF.

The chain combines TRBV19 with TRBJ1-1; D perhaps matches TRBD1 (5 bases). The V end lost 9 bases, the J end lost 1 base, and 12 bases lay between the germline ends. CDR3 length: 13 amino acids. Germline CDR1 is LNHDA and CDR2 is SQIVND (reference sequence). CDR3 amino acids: CASWDFPNTEAFF. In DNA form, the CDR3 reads TGTGCCAGCTGGGACTTTCCGAACACTGAAGCTTTCTTT. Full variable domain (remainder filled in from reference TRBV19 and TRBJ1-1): DGGITQSPKYLFRKEGQNVTLSCEQNLNHDAMYWYRQDPGQGLRLIYYSQIVNDFQKGDIAEGYSVSREKKESFPLTVTSAQKNPTAFYLCASWDFPNTEAFFGQGTRLTVV.

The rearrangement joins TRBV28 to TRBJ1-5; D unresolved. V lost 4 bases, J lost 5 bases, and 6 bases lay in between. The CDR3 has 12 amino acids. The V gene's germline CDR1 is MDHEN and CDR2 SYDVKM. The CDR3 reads CASSSGDQPQHF. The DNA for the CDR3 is TGTGCCAGCAGTTCCGGGGATCAGCCCCAGCATTTT.

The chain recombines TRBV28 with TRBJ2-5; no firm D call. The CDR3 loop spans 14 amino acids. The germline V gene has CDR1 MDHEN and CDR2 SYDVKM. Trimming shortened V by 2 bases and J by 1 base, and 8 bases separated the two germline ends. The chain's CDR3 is CASSLRLLQETQYF. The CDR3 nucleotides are TGTGCCAGCAGTTTAAGGCTCCTCCAAGAGACCCAGTACTTC.

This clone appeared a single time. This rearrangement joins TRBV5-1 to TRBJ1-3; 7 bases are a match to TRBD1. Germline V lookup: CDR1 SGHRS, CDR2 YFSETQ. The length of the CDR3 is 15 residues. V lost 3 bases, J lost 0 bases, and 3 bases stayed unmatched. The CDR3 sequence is CASSWDSSSGNTIYF. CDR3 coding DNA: TGCGCCAGCAGCTGGGACAGCTCCTCTGGAAACACCATATATTTT. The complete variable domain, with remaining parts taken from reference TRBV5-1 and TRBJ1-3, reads KAGVTQTPRYLIKTRGQQVTLSCSPISGHRSVSWYQQTPGQGLQFLFEYFSETQRNKGNFPGRFSGRQFSNSRSEMNVSTLELGDSALYLCASSWDSSSGNTIYFGEGSWLTVV.

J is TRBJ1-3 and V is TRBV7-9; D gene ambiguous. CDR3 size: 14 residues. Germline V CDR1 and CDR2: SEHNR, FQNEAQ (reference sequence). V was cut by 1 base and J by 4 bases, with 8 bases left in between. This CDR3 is CASSLVGTGNTIYF. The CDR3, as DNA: TGTGCCAGCAGCTTAGTTGGCACAGGAAACACCATATATTTT.

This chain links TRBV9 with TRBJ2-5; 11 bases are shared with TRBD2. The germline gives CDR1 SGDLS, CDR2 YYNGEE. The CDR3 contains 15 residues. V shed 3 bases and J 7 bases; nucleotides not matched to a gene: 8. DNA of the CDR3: TGTGCCAGCAGCGCCCTGGGGACTAGCGGTGGGACCCAGTACTTC. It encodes CASSALGTSGGTQYF.

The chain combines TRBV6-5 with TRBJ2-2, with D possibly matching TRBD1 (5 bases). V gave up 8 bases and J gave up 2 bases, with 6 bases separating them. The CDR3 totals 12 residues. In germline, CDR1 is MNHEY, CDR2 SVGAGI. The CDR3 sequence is CASGANTGELFF. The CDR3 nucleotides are TGTGCCAGCGGGGCTAACACCGGGGAGCTGTTTTTT.

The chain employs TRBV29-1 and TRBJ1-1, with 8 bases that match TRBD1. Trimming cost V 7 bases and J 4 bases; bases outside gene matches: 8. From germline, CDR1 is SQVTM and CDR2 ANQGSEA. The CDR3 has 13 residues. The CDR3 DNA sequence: TGCAGCGCAGTACAGGGGGGAGGCACTGAAGCTTTCTTT. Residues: CSAVQGGGTEAFF. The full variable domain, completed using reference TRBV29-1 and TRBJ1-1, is SAVISQKPSRDICQRGTSLTIQCQVDSQVTMMFWYRQQPGQSLTLIATANQGSEATYESGFVIDKFPISRPNLTFSTLTVSNMSPEDSSIYLCSAVQGGGTEAFFGQGTRLTVV.

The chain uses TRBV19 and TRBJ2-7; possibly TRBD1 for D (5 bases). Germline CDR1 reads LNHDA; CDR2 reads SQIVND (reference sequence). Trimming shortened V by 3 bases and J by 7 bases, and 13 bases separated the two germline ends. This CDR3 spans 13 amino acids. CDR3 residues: CASSIGASGEQYF. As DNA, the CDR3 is TGTGCCAGTAGTATTGGGGCGAGTGGTGAGCAGTACTTC.

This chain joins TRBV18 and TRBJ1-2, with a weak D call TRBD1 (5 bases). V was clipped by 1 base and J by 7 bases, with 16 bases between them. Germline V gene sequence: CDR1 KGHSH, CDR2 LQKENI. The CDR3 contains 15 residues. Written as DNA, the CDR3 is TGTGCCAGCTCACCACTACCCTCCGGGGCCGGTGGCTACACCTTC. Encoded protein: CASSPLPSGAGGYTF.

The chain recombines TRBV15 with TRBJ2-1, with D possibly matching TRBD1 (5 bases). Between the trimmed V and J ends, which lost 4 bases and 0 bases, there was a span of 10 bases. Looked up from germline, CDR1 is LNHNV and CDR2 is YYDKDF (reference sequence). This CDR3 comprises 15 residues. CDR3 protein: CATSIQGFSYNEQFF. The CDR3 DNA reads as TGTGCCACCAGCATCCAGGGATTCTCCTACAATGAGCAGTTCTTC. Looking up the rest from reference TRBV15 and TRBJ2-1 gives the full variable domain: DAMVIQNPRYQVTQFGKPVTLSCSQTLNHNVMYWYQQKSSQAPKLLFHYYDKDFNNEADTPDNFQSRRPNTSFCFLDIRSPGLGDTAMYLCATSIQGFSYNEQFFGPGTRLTVL.

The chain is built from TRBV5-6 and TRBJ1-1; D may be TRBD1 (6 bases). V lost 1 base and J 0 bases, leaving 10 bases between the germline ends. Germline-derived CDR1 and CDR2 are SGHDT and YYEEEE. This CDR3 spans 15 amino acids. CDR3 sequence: CASSLIGQMNTEAFF. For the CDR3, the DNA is TGTGCCAGCAGCTTGATAGGACAGATGAACACTGAAGCTTTCTTT.

Here the CDR3 reads CASSPGTTETDTQYF. The CDR3 DNA is TGTGCCAGCAGCCCTGGGACTACGGAAACAGATACGCAGTATTTT. The chain joins TRBV7-9 to TRBJ2-3; 7 bases agree with TRBD2. The CDR3 sequence is 15 residues long. The V segment lost 5 bases and the J segment 3 bases; nucleotides outside the gene matches: 8. Germline V gene lookup returns CDR1 SEHNR and CDR2 FQNEAQ (reference sequence).

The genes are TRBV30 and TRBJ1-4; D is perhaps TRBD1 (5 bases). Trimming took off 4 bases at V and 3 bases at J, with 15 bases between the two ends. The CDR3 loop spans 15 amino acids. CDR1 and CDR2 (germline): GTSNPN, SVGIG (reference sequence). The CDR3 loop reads CAWKLGAGANEKLFF. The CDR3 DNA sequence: TGTGCCTGGAAATTAGGGGCAGGAGCTAATGAAAAACTGTTTTTT.

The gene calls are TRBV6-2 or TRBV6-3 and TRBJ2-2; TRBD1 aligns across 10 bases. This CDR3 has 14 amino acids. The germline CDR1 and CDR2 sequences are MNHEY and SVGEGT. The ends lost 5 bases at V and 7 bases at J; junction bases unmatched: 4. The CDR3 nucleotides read TGTGCCAGCAGTCAGGGACAGGGGATCGGGGAGCTGTTTTTT. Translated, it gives CASSQGQGIGELFF.

The CDR3 reads CASSSHLTPSREKLFF. The CDR3 DNA sequence: TGTGCCAGCAGTTCTCACCTGACTCCGTCCCGCGAAAAACTGTTTTTT. The chain couples TRBV2 to TRBJ1-4; D is unresolved. With 5 bases removed from V and 8 bases from J, the gap between germline ends came to 21 bases. Germline CDR1 is SNHLY and CDR2 is FYNNEI. The CDR3 consists of 16 residues.

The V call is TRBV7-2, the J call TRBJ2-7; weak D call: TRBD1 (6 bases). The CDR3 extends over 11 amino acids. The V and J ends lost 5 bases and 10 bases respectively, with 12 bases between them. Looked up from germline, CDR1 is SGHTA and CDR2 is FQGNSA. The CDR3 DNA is TGTGCCAGCAGCATCCGGGACAATCAGTACTTC. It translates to CASSIRDNQYF. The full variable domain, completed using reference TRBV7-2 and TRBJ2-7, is GAGVSQSPSNKVTEKGKDVELRCDPISGHTALYWYRQSLGQGLEFLIYFQGNSAPDKSGLPSDRFSAERTGGSVSTLTIQRTQQEDSAVYLCASSIRDNQYFGPGTRLTVT.

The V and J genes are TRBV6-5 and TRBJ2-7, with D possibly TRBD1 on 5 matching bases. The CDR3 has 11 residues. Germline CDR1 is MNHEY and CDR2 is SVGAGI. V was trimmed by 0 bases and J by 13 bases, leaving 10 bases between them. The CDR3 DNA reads TGTGCCAGCAGTTACTCGGAACAGGCCTACTTC. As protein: CASSYSEQAYF.

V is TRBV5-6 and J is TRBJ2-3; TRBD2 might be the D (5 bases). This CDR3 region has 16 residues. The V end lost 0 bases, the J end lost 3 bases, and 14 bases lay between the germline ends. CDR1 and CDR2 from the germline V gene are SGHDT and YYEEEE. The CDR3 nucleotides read TGTGCCAGCAGCTTGGACCCCCCGGAGGTAACAGATACGCAGTATTTT. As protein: CASSLDPPEVTDTQYF. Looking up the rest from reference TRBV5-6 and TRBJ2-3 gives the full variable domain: DAGVTQSPTHLIKTRGQQVTLRCSPKSGHDTVSWYQQALGQGPQFIFQYYEEEERQRGNFPDRFSGHQFPNYSSELNVNALLLGDSALYLCASSLDPPEVTDTQYFGPGTRLTVL.